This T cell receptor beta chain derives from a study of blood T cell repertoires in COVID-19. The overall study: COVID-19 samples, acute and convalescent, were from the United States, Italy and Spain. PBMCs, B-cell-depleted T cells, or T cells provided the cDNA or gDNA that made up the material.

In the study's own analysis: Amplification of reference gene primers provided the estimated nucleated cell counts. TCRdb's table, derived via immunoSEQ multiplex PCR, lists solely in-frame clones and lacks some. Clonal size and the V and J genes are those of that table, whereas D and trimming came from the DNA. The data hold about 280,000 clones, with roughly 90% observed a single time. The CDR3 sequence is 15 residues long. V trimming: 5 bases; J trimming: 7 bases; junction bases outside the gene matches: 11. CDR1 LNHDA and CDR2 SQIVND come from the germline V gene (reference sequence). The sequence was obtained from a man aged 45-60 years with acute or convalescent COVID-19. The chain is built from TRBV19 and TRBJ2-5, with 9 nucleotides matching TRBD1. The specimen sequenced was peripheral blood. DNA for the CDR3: TGTGCCAGTAGTTCAGCCGGGACAGGGTGGGTGACCCAGTACTTC. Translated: CASSSAGTGWVTQYF.